This TCR beta chain was sequenced in a study of shared clonotypes between healthy human individuals (dated by TCRdb to about 2020). General notes on the study: A couple of women and a few men aged 18 to 49 years were included in the cohort. The study deeply sequenced blood TCR repertoires of five healthy adults to estimate repertoire size and the extent of clonotype sharing between individuals. To increase sequencing depth and limit assay-specific biases, different laboratories used diverse techniques to prepare libraries and sequence TCR repertoires. Leukapheresis yielded between about 0.94 and 8.9 billion PBMCs per donor. Broader findings and caveats from the paper: Because the study included a small number of donors, the genetic and exposure-history diversity represented was limited. Based on pairwise subsampling, the degree of clonotype sharing among donors was expected to be affected by sequencing depth. Sampling was restricted to blood, and TCR repertoires in tissue are likely to differ from TCR repertoires in blood.

The CDR3, cysteine through phenylalanine, is 11 amino acids long. Only the CDR3 region is kept as DNA, spanning 33 bases read in frame from base 1. Germline trimming amounts to 3 bases on V and 13 bases on J, with 3 as the count of junction bases outside the gene matches. CDR1 SGHRS and CDR2 YFSETQ are derived from the germline V gene. Healthy HIV-negative adults with no recently reported acute infections or vaccinations were included as donors. Every donor was a Caucasian adult residing in Nashville, Tennessee, USA. For unsorted samples, 96 million or so PBMCs were counted, and genomic DNA was extracted using the QIAamp DNA Blood Mini kit. Blood was obtained by leukapheresis, after which PBMCs were separated by Ficoll-Histopaque density gradient centrifugation and cryopreserved in liquid nitrogen vapor phase. Using the deep immunoSEQ assay, multiplex PCR amplified TCR CDR3 regions from genomic DNA. Extracted genomic DNA from each cell subset was distributed evenly across all wells of several immunoSEQ 96-well plates, and each plate was treated as a replicate. For unsorted PBMC, approximately 310 ng genomic DNA, equal to tens of thousands of T cell genomes, was loaded into each replicate PCR. Ten immunoSEQ deep assay plates were used to sequence the unsorted PBMC genomic DNA. Purified libraries were quantified with a Qubit 3.0 fluorometer, sized on a Bioanalyzer 2100, and re-quantified with the KAPA Library Quantification kit. Each immunoSEQ 96-well plate was sequenced on its own single-read 150-cycle Illumina NextSeq 550 flow cell. In the source study's methods: Because only junctional sequences without quality scores were contained in the immunoSEQ output, filtering matching that applied to full-length reads could not be performed. To assign V/J genes and CDR3, sequences were annotated using PyIR, a Python wrapper for IgBLAST v1.9, with IMGT germline references. Reads were filtered out if the reads had weak V/J assignments (E-value above 1e-6), no CDR3, stop codons, out-of-frame junctions, or ambiguous translated residues. A V3J clonotype was defined by an identical inferred V gene, J gene, and CDR3 amino acid sequence. Percentage overlap between repertoires was computed as shared unique clonotypes divided by the size of the smaller repertoire. Three approaches were used to assess repertoire richness: RTK rarefaction, the Chao1 estimator, and Recon v2.1 estimates of unobserved clonotypes. In TCRdb, the immuneACCESS table is reduced to in-frame sequences with V and J assigned. These tables do not hold every clone; where another copy was compared, an unresolved V gene accounts for under half, and the others remain unexplained. The D gene and trimming were derived from the DNA, and the V and J assignments and clone size from that table. Within this sample are over 400,000 clones, with roughly 80% of them counted one time only. 9.5% to 15% of the sample comes from the top ten.

A word on this clone: This clone's antigen is unknown. It has no much larger one-base neighbor in the sample; base qualities were not kept.

This receptor was obtained from a middle-aged woman in good health. Some clones in this sample may be carry-over from other donors' samples. The source material was PBMCs. The chain is assembled from TRBV5-1 and TRBJ2-1; TRBD2 aligns with 8 central bases. The CDR3 corresponds to CASSSSGFQFF. The DNA is TGCGCCAGCAGCTCTAGCGGGTTTCAGTTCTTC.